This T cell receptor beta chain was captured by sequencing in a study of response to subunit inactivated influenza vaccine. With respect to this clonotype: Its target is not known.

TCRdb re-called the RT-PCR reads with MiXCR, one entry per CDR3 protein. This repertoire shows hundreds of thousands of distinct CDR3 sequences, approximately 12% found once; its top ten account for 9.5% to 13%. General study findings and limits: The authors put forward the suggestion that each seasonal influenza vaccination may bring in only a limited number of new T cells.

The source material was PBMCs from blood, sampled on the day of vaccination. This receptor was identified in a man in his forties or fifties who received an inactivated influenza vaccine.

Here the CDR3 DNA reads TGTGCCAGCAGCCGCCTTCCGGGACAGGGTAATGAAAAACTGTTTTTT. Its translation is CASSRLPGQGNEKLFF. The V gene is TRBV6-1, the J gene TRBJ1-4; 9 bases map to TRBD1. With V trimmed by 6 bases and J by 4 bases, 9 bases remained unmatched. CDR1 MNHNS and CDR2 SASEGT come from the germline V gene. This CDR3 has 16 residues.